The clone carrying this T cell receptor (beta chain) was picked up many times. Each TCR transcript was tagged with a 10-nucleotide random UMI during 5'RACE. TCRdb used MiXCR to reprocess the 5' RACE reads, holding one entry per CDR3 protein. This table holds approximately 46,000 distinct CDR3 sequences, just over 3% found once. The entry originates in a study of neurological immune-mediated disorders. From 2 million PBMCs stored at -80 C, the unsorted libraries were generated. V trimming: 0 bases; J trimming: 3 bases; junction bases outside the gene matches: 4. Per the germline V gene, CDR1 is SGHRS and CDR2 is YFSETQ. This CDR3 spans 15 amino acids.

The receptor was derived from a woman in her forties or fifties with multiple sclerosis. The sequenced sample was PBMCs. The rearrangement links TRBV5-1 to TRBJ2-3; 7 positions match TRBD1. CDR3 sequence: CASSLATGQTDTQYF. The CDR3 coding sequence is TGCGCCAGCAGCTTGGCGACAGGGCAGACAGATACGCAGTATTTT.